The 18 T cell receptor beta chains below were found in one sample sequenced in a study of early T cells in non-severe SARS-CoV-2 infection. TCRdb re-called the 5' RACE reads with MiXCR, one entry per CDR3 protein. The table includes about 130,000 distinct CDR3 sequences, 14% to 15% detected once. Specimen: whole blood. Every receptor here comes from an adult who was a healthcare worker with PCR-confirmed SARS-CoV-2 infection or an uninfected control (not recorded which).

This clonotype was detected only a few times. CDR3 bases: TGTGCCAGCAGCTTAGGTTCCATCTCCTACAATGAGCAGTTCTTC. This gives the protein CASSLGSISYNEQFF. The V and J genes are TRBV7-9 and TRBJ2-1; D gene ambiguous. Trimming removed 1 base from V and 0 bases from J, with 7 bases in between. CDR3 length: 15 residues. CDR1 and CDR2 from the germline V gene are SEHNR and FQNEAQ (reference sequence).

The chain links TRBV2 to TRBJ2-7; D gene unclear. V lost 8 bases, J lost 4 bases, and 9 bases lay in between. Germline CDR1 SNHLY, CDR2 FYNNEI. This CDR3 region has 11 residues. CDR3 DNA: TGTGCCAGCTTCATGGGGTACGAGCAGTACTTC. Encoded protein: CASFMGYEQYF.

V and J are TRBV12-3 or TRBV12-4 and TRBJ2-6, with 8 positions matching TRBD1. With V trimmed by 5 bases and J by 1 base, 1 base remained unmatched. CDR3 size: 15 residues. The CDR3 DNA reads as TGTGCCAGCAGTAACAGGGGGTCTGGGGCCAACGTCCTGACTTTC. Residues: CASSNRGSGANVLTF.

The sample holds a few counts of this clonotype. This rearrangement joins TRBV7-6 to TRBJ2-5; weak D call: TRBD2 (7 bases). The CDR3 contains 16 residues. Germline CDR1 is SGHVS and CDR2 is FNYEAQ. The germline V and J ends were trimmed by 7 bases and 5 bases, with 23 bases remaining between them. This CDR3 reads CASTPWRGPLKETQYF. CDR3 nucleotide sequence: TGTGCCAGCACCCCGTGGCGGGGGCCATTGAAGGAGACCCAGTACTTC.

This clonotype has just a few counts. The CDR3 DNA is TGCGCCAGCAGCTTGGGCTTGTCCTATGGCTACACCTTC. Protein sequence: CASSLGLSYGYTF. The chain uses TRBV5-1 and TRBJ1-2; D uncertain. Germline V lookup: CDR1 SGHRS, CDR2 YFSETQ. This CDR3 comprises 13 residues. Between the trimmed V and J ends, which lost 0 bases and 4 bases, there was a span of 7 bases. Drawing the rest from reference TRBV5-1 and TRBJ1-2, the complete variable domain is KAGVTQTPRYLIKTRGQQVTLSCSPISGHRSVSWYQQTPGQGLQFLFEYFSETQRNKGNFPGRFSGRQFSNSRSEMNVSTLELGDSALYLCASSLGLSYGYTFGSGTRLTVV.

DNA for the CDR3: TGTGCCACTCAAATTACCAGGGGAGGTGAGCAGTTCTTC. It encodes CATQITRGGEQFF. The chain recombines TRBV24-1 with TRBJ2-1; tentatively, D is TRBD1 or TRBD2 (6 bases each). The CDR3 contains 13 residues. The V end lost 10 bases, the J end lost 9 bases, and 18 bases lay between the germline ends. Germline assignment: CDR1 KGHDR and CDR2 SFDVKD.

Comment on this clonotype: At one boundary the junction diverges from the germline segment, which might be a read error. The chain uses TRBV6-2 or TRBV6-3 and TRBJ2-3, with 13 nucleotides matching TRBD2. Germline values: CDR1 MNHEY, CDR2 SVGEGT. This CDR3 has 15 residues. DNA of the CDR3: TGTGCCAGCAATTACGGGACTAGCGGGGTTGTCGCGCAGTATTTT. It is translated as CASNYGTSGVVAQYF.

This clonotype was counted only a few times. The chain links TRBV5-1 to TRBJ1-1; D is unclear. The V gene's germline CDR1 is SGHRS and CDR2 YFSETQ. This CDR3 spans 13 amino acids. V gave up 4 bases and J gave up 12 bases, with 19 bases separating them. CDR3 coding DNA: TGCGCCAGCAGCCCTAGCGAGACTGGCTCGACTTTCTTT. Residues: CASSPSETGSTFF.

The chain has TRBV6-6 and TRBJ1-5; the D is unclear. The CDR3 contains 14 residues. Germline V gives CDR1 MNHNY, CDR2 SVGAGI (reference sequence). The V end was cut by 6 bases, the J end by 10 bases, with 19 bases between. The CDR3: CASSPFGPPQPQHF. In DNA, the CDR3 is TGTGCCAGCAGCCCCTTCGGACCTCCCCAACCCCAGCATTTT.

The J gene is TRBJ2-1, the V gene TRBV19; D ambiguous. V was pared by 3 bases and J by 7 bases, with 7 bases between. The CDR3 contains 12 residues. Germline loops: CDR1 LNHDA, CDR2 SQIVND (reference sequence). CDR3 sequence: CASSMYGNEQFF. CDR3 nucleotide sequence: TGTGCCAGTAGTATGTACGGGAATGAGCAGTTCTTC.

V is TRBV4-2 and J is TRBJ1-1; 7 positions agree with TRBD1. Germline CDR1 and CDR2: LGHNA and YNFKEQ. Losses at the gene ends were 5 bases for V and 1 base for J; bases not matched to a gene: 4. This CDR3 has 14 amino acids. The CDR3 DNA reads TGTGCCAGCAGCTCCCGACAGGGGAACACTGAAGCTTTCTTT. Its translation: CASSSRQGNTEAFF.

This clonotype was recorded many times. The rearrangement uses TRBV7-9 and TRBJ1-4; D is ambiguous. The CDR3 contains 18 residues. CDR1 is SEHNR, CDR2 FQNEAQ, per germline (reference sequence). The V end was cut by 5 bases, the J end by 0 bases, with 19 bases between. The DNA for the CDR3 is TGTGCCAGCAGCCCACCCCCGAGGCCTTCTGCAACTAATGAAAAACTGTTTTTT. Its translation is CASSPPPRPSATNEKLFF.

The chain couples TRBV10-3 to TRBJ1-4; tentative D call: TRBD1 (5 bases). CDR1 is ENHRY and CDR2 is SYGVKD in the germline V gene. Trimming cost V 6 bases and J 8 bases, with 13 bases left between them. The CDR3 covers 13 residues. CDR3 sequence (DNA): TGTGCCATCAGGACGGACACAGCCGAAAAACTGTTTTTT. Residues: CAIRTDTAEKLFF.

The chain employs TRBV4-1 and TRBJ1-5; D perhaps matches TRBD1 (5 bases). The germline gives CDR1 MGHRA, CDR2 YSYEKL. Trimming removed 2 bases at V and 4 bases at J, with 15 bases between. CDR3 length equals 16 residues. The CDR3 coding sequence is TGCGCCAGCAGCCAATTTCCGCGGCGGGGGAATCAGCCCCAGCATTTT. Protein product: CASSQFPRRGNQPQHF.

The V and J genes are TRBV20-1 and TRBJ2-1; the match to TRBD2 covers 8 bases. CDR1 is DFQATT and CDR2 is SNEGSKA in the germline V gene (reference sequence). Losses at the gene ends were 3 bases for V and 4 bases for J; bases not matched to a gene: 2. The CDR3 spans 13 residues. CDR3 in amino acids: CSASQRGYNEQFF. The CDR3 DNA reads as TGCAGTGCTAGCCAGCGGGGGTACAATGAGCAGTTCTTC.

The chain recombines TRBV29-1 with TRBJ2-4; weak D call: TRBD1 (5 bases). V lost 6 bases to trimming and J lost 8 bases, with 11 bases between them. The CDR3 consists of 11 residues. Germline V gene lookup returns CDR1 SQVTM and CDR2 ANQGSEA. CDR3 coding DNA: TGCAGCGTAGATGAAGGGGACATTCAGTACTTC. Its translation is CSVDEGDIQYF.

This clonotype was seen at least ten times. The V and J genes are TRBV2 and TRBJ2-1; 13 nucleotides align to TRBD2. The CDR3 sequence is 14 residues long. After removal of 6 bases from V and 12 bases from J, the junction contained 8 bases not matched to a gene. Germline V gene sequence: CDR1 SNHLY, CDR2 FYNNEI. This CDR3 is CASSGLAGEMGQFF. In nucleotides, the CDR3 is TGTGCCAGCAGCGGACTAGCGGGGGAAATGGGGCAGTTCTTC.

This clonotype was picked up many times. The chain couples TRBV29-1 to TRBJ1-1; D call uncertain. Germline values: CDR1 SQVTM, CDR2 ANQGSEA. V shed 1 base and J shed 5 bases, with 8 bases lying between them. This CDR3 region has 12 residues. Here the CDR3 reads CSVEGVRTEAFF. CDR3 in DNA: TGCAGCGTTGAAGGGGTACGGACTGAAGCTTTCTTT.